Sequencing of this T cell receptor (beta chain) was carried out in a study of beta chain features in type 1 diabetes. Germline CDR1 reads SGHNT; CDR2 reads YYREEE (reference sequence). The CDR3 totals 15 residues. Details on this clone: A junction end diverges from the germline sequence, so it may reflect a read error.

All of the isolated RNA was reverse transcribed, so expressed TCRB transcripts were sequenced. This table comes from immunoSEQ multiplex PCR, and its TCRdb copy is limited to in-frame clones, with some not included. The data show almost 350,000 clones, roughly 8% seen once. Each sorted fraction was over 95% pure. The sample was central memory CD4+ T cells from blood. The receptor was derived from a woman aged 18-35 years in good health. This chain links TRBV5-4 with TRBJ2-5; D may be TRBD1 or TRBD2 (6 bases each). CDR3 in amino acids: CASSQDLGGGETQYF. For the CDR3, the DNA is TGCGCCAGCAGCCAAGATCTCGGGGGCGGGGAGACCCAGTACTTC. The whole variable domain, remainder taken from reference TRBV5-4 and TRBJ2-5, is ETGVTQSPTHLIKTRGQQVTLRCSSQSGHNTVSWYQQALGQGPQFIFQYYREEENGRGNFPPRFSGLQFPNYSSELNVNALELDDSALYLCASSQDLGGGETQYFGPGTRLLVL.